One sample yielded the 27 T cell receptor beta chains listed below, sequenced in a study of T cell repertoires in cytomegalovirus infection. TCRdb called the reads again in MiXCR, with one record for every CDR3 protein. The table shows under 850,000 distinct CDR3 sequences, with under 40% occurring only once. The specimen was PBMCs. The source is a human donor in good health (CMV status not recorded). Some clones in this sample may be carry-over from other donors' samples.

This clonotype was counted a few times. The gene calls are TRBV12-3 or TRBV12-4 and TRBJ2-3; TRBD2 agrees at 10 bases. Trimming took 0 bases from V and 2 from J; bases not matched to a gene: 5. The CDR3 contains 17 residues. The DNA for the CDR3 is TGTGCCAGCAGTTTAGCCCTAGCGGGGGCCGACACAGATACGCAGTATTTT. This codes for CASSLALAGADTDTQYF.

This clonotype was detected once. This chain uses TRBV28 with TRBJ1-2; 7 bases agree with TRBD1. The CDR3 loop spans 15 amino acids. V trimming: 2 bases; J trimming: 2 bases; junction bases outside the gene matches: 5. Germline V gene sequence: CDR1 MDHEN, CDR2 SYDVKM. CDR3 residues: CASSLTGVINYGYTF. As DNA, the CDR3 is TGTGCCAGCAGTTTAACAGGGGTTATCAACTATGGCTACACCTTC.

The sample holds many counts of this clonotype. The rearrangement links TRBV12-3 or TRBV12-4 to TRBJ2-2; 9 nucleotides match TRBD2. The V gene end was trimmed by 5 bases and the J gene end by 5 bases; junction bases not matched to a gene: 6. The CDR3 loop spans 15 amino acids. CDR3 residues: CASSPGLARTGELFF. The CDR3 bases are TGTGCCAGCAGTCCCGGACTAGCGCGGACCGGGGAGCTGTTTTTT.

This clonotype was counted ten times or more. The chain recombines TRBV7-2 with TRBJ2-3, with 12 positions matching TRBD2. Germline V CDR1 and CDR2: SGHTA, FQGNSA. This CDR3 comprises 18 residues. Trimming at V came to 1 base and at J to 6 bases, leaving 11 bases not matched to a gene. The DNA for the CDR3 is TGTGCCAGCAGCTTAGTAAGGGGGACTAGCGGGCAAAGGGATACGCAGTATTTT. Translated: CASSLVRGTSGQRDTQYF.

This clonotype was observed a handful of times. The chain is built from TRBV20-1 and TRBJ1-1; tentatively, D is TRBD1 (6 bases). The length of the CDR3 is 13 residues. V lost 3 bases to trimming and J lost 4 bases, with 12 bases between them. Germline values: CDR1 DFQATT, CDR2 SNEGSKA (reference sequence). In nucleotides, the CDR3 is TGCAGTGCTAGTTTGCCGGGGGCCACTGAAGCTTTCTTT. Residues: CSASLPGATEAFF.

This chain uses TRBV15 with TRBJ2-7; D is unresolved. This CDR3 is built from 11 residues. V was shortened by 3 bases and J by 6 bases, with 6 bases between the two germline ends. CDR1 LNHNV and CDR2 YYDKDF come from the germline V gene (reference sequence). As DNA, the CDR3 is TGTGCCACCAGCAGCGGTCGCGAGCAGTACTTC. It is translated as CATSSGREQYF.

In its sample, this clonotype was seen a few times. CDR3 amino acids: CASSQDRDRYNQPQHF. The CDR3 nucleotides read TGCGCCAGCAGCCAAGATAGGGACCGGTACAATCAGCCCCAGCATTTT. V and J are TRBV4-1 and TRBJ1-5; TRBD1 might be the D (5 bases). Trimming removed 0 bases from V and 3 bases from J, with 12 bases in between. The CDR3 has 16 amino acids. Germline V CDR1 and CDR2: MGHRA, YSYEKL.

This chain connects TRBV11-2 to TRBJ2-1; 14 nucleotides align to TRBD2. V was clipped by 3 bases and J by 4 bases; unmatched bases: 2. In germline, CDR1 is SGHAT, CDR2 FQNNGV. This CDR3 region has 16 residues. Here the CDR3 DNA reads TGTGCCAGCAGCTTTGGGACTAGCGGGGGATACAATGAGCAGTTCTTC. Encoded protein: CASSFGTSGGYNEQFF.

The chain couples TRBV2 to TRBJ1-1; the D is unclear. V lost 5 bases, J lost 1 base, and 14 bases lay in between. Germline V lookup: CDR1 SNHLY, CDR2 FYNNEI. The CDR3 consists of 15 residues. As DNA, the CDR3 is TGTGCCAGCAGTCCCGATGGTGGATCGAACACTGAAGCTTTCTTT. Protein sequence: CASSPDGGSNTEAFF.

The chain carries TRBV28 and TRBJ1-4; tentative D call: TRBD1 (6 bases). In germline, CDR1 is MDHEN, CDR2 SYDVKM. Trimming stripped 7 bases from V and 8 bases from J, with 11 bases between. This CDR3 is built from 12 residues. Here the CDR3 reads CASTRGREKLFF. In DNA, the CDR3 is TGTGCCAGCACCAGGGGTAGGGAAAAACTGTTTTTT.

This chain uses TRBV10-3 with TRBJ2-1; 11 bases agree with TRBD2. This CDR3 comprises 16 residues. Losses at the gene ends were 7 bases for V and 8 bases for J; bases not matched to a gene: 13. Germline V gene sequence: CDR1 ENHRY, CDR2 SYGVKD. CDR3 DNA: TGTGCCATCACGCCTAGCGGGGGGTCTCCTTGGGATGAGCAGTTCTTC. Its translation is CAITPSGGSPWDEQFF.

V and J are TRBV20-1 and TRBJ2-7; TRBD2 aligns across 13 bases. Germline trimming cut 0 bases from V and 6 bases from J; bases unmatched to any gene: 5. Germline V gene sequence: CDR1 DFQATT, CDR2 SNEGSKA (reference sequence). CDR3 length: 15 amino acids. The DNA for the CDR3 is TGCAGTGCTAGAGATACAGGACTAGCGGGAGCCGAGCAGTACTTC. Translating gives CSARDTGLAGAEQYF.

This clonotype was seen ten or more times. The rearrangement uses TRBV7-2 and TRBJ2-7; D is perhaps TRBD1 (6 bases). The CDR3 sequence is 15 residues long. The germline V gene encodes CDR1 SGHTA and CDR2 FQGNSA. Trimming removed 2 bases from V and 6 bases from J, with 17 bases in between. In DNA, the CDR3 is TGTGCCAGCAGCTTACGCGCAGGGGATGTCGGCGAGCAGTACTTC. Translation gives CASSLRAGDVGEQYF.

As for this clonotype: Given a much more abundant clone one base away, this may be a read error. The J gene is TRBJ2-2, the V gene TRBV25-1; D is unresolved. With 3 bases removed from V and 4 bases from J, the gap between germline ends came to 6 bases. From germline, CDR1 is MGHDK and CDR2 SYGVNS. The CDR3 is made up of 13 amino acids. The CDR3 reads CASSDRPTGELFF. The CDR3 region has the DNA TGTGCCAGCAGTGACAGGCCCACCGGGGAGCTGTTTTTT.

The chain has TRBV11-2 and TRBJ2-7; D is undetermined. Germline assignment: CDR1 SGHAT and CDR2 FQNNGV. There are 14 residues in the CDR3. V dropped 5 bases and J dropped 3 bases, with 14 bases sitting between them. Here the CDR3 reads CASSAMVSDYEQYF. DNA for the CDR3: TGTGCCAGCAGCGCGATGGTGAGCGACTACGAGCAGTACTTC. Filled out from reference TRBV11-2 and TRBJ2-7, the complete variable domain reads EAGVAQSPRYKIIEKRQSVAFWCNPISGHATLYWYQQILGQGPKLLIQFQNNGVVDDSQLPKDRFSAERLKGVDSTLKIQPAKLEDSAVYLCASSAMVSDYEQYFGPGTRLTVT.

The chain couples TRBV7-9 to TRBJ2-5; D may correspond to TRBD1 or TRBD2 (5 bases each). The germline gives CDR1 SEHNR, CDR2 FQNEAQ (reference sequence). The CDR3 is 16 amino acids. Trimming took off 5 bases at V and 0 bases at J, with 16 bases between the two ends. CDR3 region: CASSLRDLEYQETQYF. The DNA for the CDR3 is TGTGCCAGCAGCCTCCGGGACCTTGAGTACCAAGAGACCCAGTACTTC.

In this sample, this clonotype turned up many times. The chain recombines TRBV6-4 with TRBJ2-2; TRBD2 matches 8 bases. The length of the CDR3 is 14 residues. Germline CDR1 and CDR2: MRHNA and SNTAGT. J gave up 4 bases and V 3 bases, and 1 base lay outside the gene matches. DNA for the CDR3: TGTGCCAGCAGTGAGGGGACTAGCACCGGGGAGCTGTTTTTT. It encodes CASSEGTSTGELFF.

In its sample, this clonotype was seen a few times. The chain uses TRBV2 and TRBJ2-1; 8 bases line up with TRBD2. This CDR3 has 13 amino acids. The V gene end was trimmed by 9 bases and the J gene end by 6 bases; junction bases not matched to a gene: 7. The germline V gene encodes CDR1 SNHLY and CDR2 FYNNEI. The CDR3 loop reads CASTGTRSNEQFF. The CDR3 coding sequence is TGTGCCAGTACCGGGACTAGGTCCAATGAGCAGTTCTTC.

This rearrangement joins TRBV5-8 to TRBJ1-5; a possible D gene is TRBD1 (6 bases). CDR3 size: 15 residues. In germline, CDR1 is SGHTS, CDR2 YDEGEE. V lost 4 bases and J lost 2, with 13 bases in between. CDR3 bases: TGTGCCAGCAGCCCGTGGGGGGCGGGCAATCAGCCCCAGCATTTT. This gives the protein CASSPWGAGNQPQHF.

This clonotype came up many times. CDR3: CASSLGSRGRNLHF. In DNA form, the CDR3 reads TGTGCCAGCAGCTTAGGGAGCCGGGGTCGAAACCTCCACTTT. The genes are TRBV7-2 and TRBJ1-6, with D unclear. Germline CDR1 SGHTA, CDR2 FQGNSA. V was shortened by 1 base and J by 15 bases, with 16 bases between the two germline ends. CDR3 length equals 14 residues.

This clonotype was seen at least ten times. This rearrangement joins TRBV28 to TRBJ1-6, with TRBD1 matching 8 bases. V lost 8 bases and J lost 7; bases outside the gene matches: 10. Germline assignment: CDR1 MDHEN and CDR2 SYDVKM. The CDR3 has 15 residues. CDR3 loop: CASLTRDRKNSPLHF. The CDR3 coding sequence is TGTGCCAGCCTCACCCGGGACAGGAAGAATTCACCCCTCCACTTT.

This chain's CDR3 is CASSLKGLHEQYF. CDR3 bases: TGTGCCAGCAGTTTAAAAGGGTTACACGAGCAGTACTTC. The J gene is TRBJ2-7, the V gene TRBV27; unclear D gene. Germline V gene sequence: CDR1 MNHEY, CDR2 SMNVEV (reference sequence). The CDR3 totals 13 residues. The V gene lost 2 bases and the J gene lost 5 bases, with 10 bases spanning the gap.

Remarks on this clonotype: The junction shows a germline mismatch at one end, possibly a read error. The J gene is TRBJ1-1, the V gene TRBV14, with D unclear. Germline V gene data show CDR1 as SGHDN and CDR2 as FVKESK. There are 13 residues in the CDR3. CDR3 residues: CASSRDRNTDAFF. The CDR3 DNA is TGTGCCAGCAGCCGAGACCGGAACACTGATGCTTTCTTT. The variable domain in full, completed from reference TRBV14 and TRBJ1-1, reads EAGVTQFPSHSVIEKGQTVTLRCDPISGHDNLYWYRRVMGKEIKFLLHFVKESKQDESGMPNNRFLAERTGGTYSTLKVQPAELEDSGVYFCASSRDRNTDAFFGQGTRLTVV.

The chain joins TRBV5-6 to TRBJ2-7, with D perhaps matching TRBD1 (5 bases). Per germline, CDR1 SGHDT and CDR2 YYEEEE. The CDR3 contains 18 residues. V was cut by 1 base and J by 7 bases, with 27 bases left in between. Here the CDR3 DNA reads TGTGCCAGCAGCTTGAGTCCCCGTTTAGGGGCTCGTCCTCGGGAGCAGTACTTC. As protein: CASSLSPRLGARPREQYF.

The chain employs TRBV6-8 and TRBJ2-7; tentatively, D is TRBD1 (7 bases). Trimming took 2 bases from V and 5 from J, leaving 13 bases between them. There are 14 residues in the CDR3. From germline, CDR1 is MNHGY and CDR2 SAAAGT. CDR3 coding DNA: TGTGCCAGCAGTTACAGACTAGACAGGGACGAGCAGTACTTC. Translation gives CASSYRLDRDEQYF.

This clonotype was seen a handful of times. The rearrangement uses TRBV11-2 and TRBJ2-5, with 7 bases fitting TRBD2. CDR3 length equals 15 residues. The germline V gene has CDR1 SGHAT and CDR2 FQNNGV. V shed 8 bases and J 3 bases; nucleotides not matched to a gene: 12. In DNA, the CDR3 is TGTGCCAGCCCCAGCCGGGGACTAAAAGAAGAGACCCAGTACTTC. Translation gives CASPSRGLKEETQYF.

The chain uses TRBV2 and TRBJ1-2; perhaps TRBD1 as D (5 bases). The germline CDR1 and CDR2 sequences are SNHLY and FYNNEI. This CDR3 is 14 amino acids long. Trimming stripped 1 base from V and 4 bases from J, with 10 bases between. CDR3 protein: CASSEGWGSYGYTF. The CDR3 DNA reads TGTGCCAGCAGTGAAGGGTGGGGGTCCTATGGCTACACCTTC.